The entry below describes one TCR beta chain. The antigen is not known. The sample originates from a study of CD8 T cells in Susac syndrome. Study results and caveats: The total CD8+ repertoires contained 15 to 20 Susac-specific public clones, and the CD8+ TEMRA repertoires contained 4 to 6. Maximal CD8+ clonal expansion in Susac was observed within TEMRA cells and among active patients.

Per germline, CDR1 SGHTA and CDR2 FQGNSA. Trimming took off 3 bases at V and 0 bases at J, with 14 bases between the two ends. The CDR3 has 16 amino acids. Memory subsets for TEMRA sorting were defined by CD27 and CD45RA staining. The RNA input was roughly 0.45 to 1 ug, and it was reverse transcribed with random hexamers. TCRdb re-called the immunoSEQ multiplex PCR reads with MiXCR, one entry per CDR3 protein. The sample includes around 2,500 distinct CDR3 sequences, 70% of them seen just once. The V call is TRBV7-2, the J call TRBJ1-1; D is possibly TRBD1 (6 bases). This receptor was identified in a human donor with Susac syndrome. Sequencing input: CD8+ TEMRA cells from PBMCs. Described subset: FACS-sorted terminally differentiated effector memory CD8+ T cells re-expressing CD45RA (CD8+ TEMRA). Here the CDR3 reads CASSFLTGAMNTEAFF. Here the CDR3 DNA reads TGTGCCAGCAGCTTCCTGACAGGAGCCATGAACACTGAAGCTTTCTTT.